The clone carrying this T cell receptor (beta chain) was found once. The entry originates in a study of shared T cell receptors in the human thymus. Germline CDR1 and CDR2: MNHEY and SMNVEV (reference sequence). The CDR3 sequence is 14 residues long. The V and J ends lost 6 bases and 1 base respectively, with 10 bases between them. Generated by immunoSEQ multiplex PCR, the TCRdb table keeps only in-frame clones and is missing some. Of about 500,000 clones in the sample, approximately 78% are singletons; the top ten hold about 0.012%. These data were likewise used in another study, on human thymus T cells. That paper states: Resections from corrective heart surgery supplied the thymus tissue. Related reports documented highly overlapping thymic repertoires among unrelated individuals.

The V gene is TRBV27, the J gene TRBJ1-5, with D possibly matching TRBD1 (5 bases). Sequenced material: thymocytes. The origin of this receptor is a boy younger than two with a congenital heart defect. The CDR3 nucleotides read TGTGCCAGCAGCCCCGGGGGGAGCAATCAGCCCCAGCATTTT. It is translated as CASSPGGSNQPQHF.